This T cell receptor (beta chain) was profiled in a study of regulatory T cells in long-lasting Graves disease. As to time point: newly diagnosed GD, antithyroid drugs for less than 3 months. Extracted PBMC RNA gave rise to the TCR library. The CDR3 runs to 16 residues. Germline V gives CDR1 DFQATT, CDR2 SNEGSKA (reference sequence). V shed 6 bases, J shed 0 bases, and the junction held 10 bases outside the gene matches. This clonotype was found many times. In building TCR beta libraries, iRepertoire HTBI primers were used together with Arm-PCR of CDR3 regions. TCRdb re-called the multiplex PCR reads through MiXCR, storing one row per CDR3 protein. The data show about 440,000 distinct CDR3 sequences, under 15% seen once. These records were also assigned to another study, of T cells in Graves' hyperthyroidism and ophthalmopathy. That work states: The definition of stable Graves' hyperthyroidism was no ophthalmopathy progression within 18 months. Primed by the HTBI set, a first-round RT-PCR was run on the TCR CDR3.

The J gene is TRBJ2-3, the V gene TRBV20-1; 9 positions match TRBD1. This sample comprised peripheral blood mononuclear cells (PBMCs), obtained at new diagnosis, from a patient treated with antithyroid drugs. The source is a woman under 40 with Graves disease. The DNA for the CDR3 is TGCAGTGCGACCCCGGGACAGGGAATCAGCACAGATACGCAGTATTTT. This codes for CSATPGQGISTDTQYF.